This T cell receptor beta chain was obtained from a study of T cells expressing NK-cell markers. Study-level results: In about six donors, dominant CD3+CD56+NKG2C+ clones formed roughly 1.0-7.0% of CD8+ cells.

As to this clonotype: What it binds is not known.

TCRdb reprocessed the 5' RACE reads and reports one entry per CDR3 protein, with no DNA. In all, the sample yields hundreds of thousands of distinct CDR3 sequences. Germline-derived CDR1 and CDR2 are MDHEN and SYDVKM. There are 14 residues in the CDR3. Material for sequencing was blood T cells: a sorted CD56 or NKG2C T cell subset, CD4+ or CD8+ T cells, or bulk PBMC T cells (not recorded which). The receptor was isolated from a man younger than 30 in good health. The chain has TRBV28 and TRBJ1-1. CDR3: CASSFIGPDTEAFF. The entire variable domain, with the rest obtained from reference TRBV28 and TRBJ1-1, is as follows: DVKVTQSSRYLVKRTGEKVFLECVQDMDHENMFWYRQDPGLGLRLIYFSYDVKMKEKGDIPEGYSVSREKKERFSLILESASTNQTSMYLCASSFIGPDTEAFFGQGTRLTVV.